Each of the 19 T cell receptor beta chains below was sequenced from the same sample in a study of shared T cell receptors in the human thymus. Clones were read by immunoSEQ multiplex PCR, and TCRdb kept only the in-frame ones, dropping some. The sample includes hundreds of thousands of clones, around 78% of them seen just once. These sequences were also reported in another study, on human thymus T cells.

The specimen was thymocytes. The receptor source for this set is a boy less than two years old with a congenital heart defect.

CDR3 protein: CASSWDSLQEQYF. In DNA form, the CDR3 reads TGTGCCAGCAGTTGGGACAGCCTCCAGGAGCAGTACTTC. This chain connects TRBV28 to TRBJ2-7; the match to TRBD1 covers 7 bases. The length of the CDR3 is 13 residues. Germline V gene sequence: CDR1 MDHEN, CDR2 SYDVKM. V shed 4 bases, J shed 7 bases, and the junction held 7 bases outside the gene matches.

This clone was seen just once. J is TRBJ1-1 and V is TRBV15; D perhaps matches TRBD1 (6 bases). Trimming stripped 3 bases from V and 0 bases from J, with 14 bases between. CDR3 length: 16 residues. The germline V gene encodes CDR1 LNHNV and CDR2 YYDKDF (reference sequence). CDR3 amino acids: CATSSCQGTMNTEAFF. In DNA, the CDR3 is TGTGCCACCAGCAGCTGTCAGGGGACCATGAACACTGAAGCTTTCTTT.

J is TRBJ2-1 and V is TRBV11-3, with D maybe TRBD1 (6 bases). The CDR3 sequence is 14 residues long. Germline CDR1 is SGHNT and CDR2 is YENEEA. Trimming removed 5 bases at V and 0 bases at J, with 8 bases between. In nucleotides, the CDR3 is TGTGCCAGCAGCCCGGGACACTCCTACAATGAGCAGTTCTTC. This codes for CASSPGHSYNEQFF. Supplemented by reference TRBV11-3 and TRBJ2-1, the full variable domain reads EAGVVQSPRYKIIEKKQPVAFWCNPISGHNTLYWYLQNLGQGPELLIRYENEEAVDDSQLPKDRFSAERLKGVDSTLKIQPAELGDSAVYLCASSPGHSYNEQFFGPGTRLTVL.

Only a few counts were recorded for this clone. V and J are TRBV9 and TRBJ2-1; D gene ambiguous. Germline CDR1 and CDR2: SGDLS and YYNGEE. There are 13 residues in the CDR3. The V and J ends lost 0 bases and 8 bases respectively, with 9 bases between them. CDR3 residues: CASSVDSMDEQFF. In DNA, the CDR3 is TGTGCCAGCAGCGTAGATAGCATGGATGAGCAGTTCTTC.

V gene TRBV4-3 combines with J gene TRBJ1-2; 11 bases are a match to TRBD1. Germline V CDR1 and CDR2: LGHNA, YSLEER. Trimming at V came to 3 bases and at J to 7 bases, leaving 4 bases not matched to a gene. The CDR3 extends over 14 amino acids. The CDR3 coding sequence is TGCGCCAGCAGCCATACCGGGACAGGGGGTGGCTACACCTTC. This encodes CASSHTGTGGGYTF.

This clone was recorded only once. The chain uses TRBV18 and TRBJ1-2; a weak D match, TRBD1 (5 bases). Trimming took off 4 bases at V and 7 bases at J, with 7 bases between the two ends. Per the germline V gene, CDR1 is KGHSH and CDR2 is LQKENI. The CDR3 is made up of 11 amino acids. This chain's CDR3 is CASSLRGGYTF. CDR3 bases: TGTGCCAGCTCACTAAGGGGTGGCTACACCTTC.

Worth noting for this clone: This sample includes further DNA sequences coding for the same CDR3. This chain uses TRBV7-9 with TRBJ2-7; 8 nucleotides line up with TRBD1. Germline trimming cut 5 bases from V and 4 bases from J; bases unmatched to any gene: 7. This CDR3 comprises 14 residues. Per germline, CDR1 SEHNR and CDR2 FQNEAQ (reference sequence). CDR3 residues: CASSPGTGIYEQYF. The CDR3 DNA sequence: TGTGCCAGCAGCCCCGGGACAGGAATATACGAGCAGTACTTC.

The chain combines TRBV5-1 with TRBJ2-5; 7 positions agree with TRBD1. The CDR3 has 14 residues. CDR1 is SGHRS, CDR2 YFSETQ, per germline. The V and J ends lost 0 bases and 5 bases, in that order; junction bases with no gene match: 4. CDR3 bases: TGCGCCAGCAGCTTGGAGGGGGCAGGCGAGACCCAGTACTTC. Its protein product is CASSLEGAGETQYF.

CDR3 in amino acids: CAWSVRARAGELFF. The CDR3 region has the DNA TGTGCCTGGAGTGTACGGGCGCGGGCCGGGGAGCTGTTTTTT. The chain has TRBV30 and TRBJ2-2, with D tentatively TRBD2 (5 bases). Germline values: CDR1 GTSNPN, CDR2 SVGIG (reference sequence). The V end was cut by 0 bases, the J end by 6 bases, with 11 bases between. The CDR3 has 14 amino acids.

The chain recombines TRBV28 with TRBJ1-5; 9 nucleotides line up with TRBD1. V was pared by 5 bases and J by 1 base, with 3 bases of the junction left unmatched. This CDR3 has 15 residues. In germline, CDR1 is MDHEN, CDR2 SYDVKM. The CDR3, as DNA: TGTGCCAGCAGTGGAGACAGGGGGAGCAATCAGCCCCAGCATTTT. Protein: CASSGDRGSNQPQHF.

This chain joins TRBV29-1 and TRBJ2-3; D is possibly TRBD1 (6 bases). Trimming left V 4 bases short and J 2 bases short, with 13 bases between. The V gene's germline CDR1 is SQVTM and CDR2 ANQGSEA. The CDR3 loop spans 14 amino acids. CDR3 amino acids: CSVVVTGHTDTQYF. CDR3 nucleotide sequence: TGCAGCGTTGTGGTGACAGGCCACACAGATACGCAGTATTTT.

For the CDR3, the DNA is TGTGCCAGCACCGGGGTAGGGTTTGAAGCTAACTATGGCTACACCTTC. This gives the protein CASTGVGFEANYGYTF. The V and J genes are TRBV2 and TRBJ1-2; D gene ambiguous. Germline V gene sequence: CDR1 SNHLY, CDR2 FYNNEI. The CDR3 is made up of 16 amino acids. The V end lost 7 bases, the J end lost 0 bases, and 18 bases lay between the germline ends.

The V call is TRBV4-1, the J call TRBJ2-3; 15 bases fit TRBD2. The CDR3 extends over 18 amino acids. Germline V gene data show CDR1 as MGHRA and CDR2 as YSYEKL. Trimming cost V 1 base and J 4 bases; bases outside gene matches: 6. In DNA form, the CDR3 reads TGCGCCAGCAGCCAAGGCCGGACTAGCGGGAGGGGGCCAGATACGCAGTATTTT. Translation: CASSQGRTSGRGPDTQYF.

The chain is built from TRBV14 and TRBJ1-4; D remains unclear. With 1 base removed from V and 3 bases from J, the gap between germline ends came to 9 bases. Looked up from germline, CDR1 is SGHDN and CDR2 is FVKESK. The CDR3 is 15 amino acids. In nucleotides, the CDR3 is TGTGCCAGCAGCCAAGGGTGGGCAGCTAATGAAAAACTGTTTTTT. It translates to CASSQGWAANEKLFF.

V and J are TRBV9 and TRBJ2-1; 7 nucleotides line up with TRBD2. This CDR3 is built from 13 residues. Germline V lookup: CDR1 SGDLS, CDR2 YYNGEE. With 3 bases clipped from V and 5 bases from J, the junction kept 2 bases outside the gene matches. CDR3 protein: CASSGLAHNEQFF. The DNA of the CDR3 is TGTGCCAGCAGCGGACTAGCCCACAATGAGCAGTTCTTC. Looking up the rest from reference TRBV9 and TRBJ2-1 gives the full variable domain: DSGVTQTPKHLITATGQRVTLRCSPRSGDLSVYWYQQSLDQGLQFLIQYYNGEERAKGNILERFSAQQFPDLHSELNLSSLELGDSALYFCASSGLAHNEQFFGPGTRLTVL.

This chain uses TRBV6-4 with TRBJ2-1; no reliable D call. The CDR3 runs 13 residues. V lost 0 bases and J lost 15, with 15 bases in between. From germline, CDR1 is MRHNA and CDR2 SNTAGT. CDR3 sequence (DNA): TGTGCCAGCAGTGACTCGAACTACTCCTTGCCGTTCTTC. Translating gives CASSDSNYSLPFF.

The rearrangement links TRBV9 to TRBJ1-5, with D possibly being TRBD1 (6 bases). The germline V and J ends were trimmed by 3 bases and 4 bases, with 14 bases remaining between them. The CDR3 is 15 amino acids. Per germline, CDR1 SGDLS and CDR2 YYNGEE. The CDR3 bases are TGTGCCAGCAGCGGACCGGGACACCCAAATCAGCCCCAGCATTTT. Amino acid sequence: CASSGPGHPNQPQHF.

The gene calls are TRBV5-6 and TRBJ2-5; 9 bases line up with TRBD1. CDR1 and CDR2 from the germline V gene are SGHDT and YYEEEE. The J segment lost 5 bases and the V segment lost 3 bases, leaving 8 bases of the junction unmatched. There are 15 residues in the CDR3. CDR3 bases: TGTGCCAGCAGCTCAAGACAGGGGGTGGTTGAGACCCAGTACTTC. Encoded protein: CASSSRQGVVETQYF.

The V gene is TRBV14, the J gene TRBJ2-6; 14 nucleotides line up with TRBD2. The CDR3 has 18 amino acids. Germline CDR1 reads SGHDN; CDR2 reads FVKESK. Trimming cost V 4 bases and J 2 bases; bases outside gene matches: 4. The CDR3 is CASSPGLAGAAGANVLTF. The CDR3 DNA reads TGTGCCAGCAGCCCGGGACTAGCGGGAGCAGCTGGGGCCAACGTCCTGACTTTC.